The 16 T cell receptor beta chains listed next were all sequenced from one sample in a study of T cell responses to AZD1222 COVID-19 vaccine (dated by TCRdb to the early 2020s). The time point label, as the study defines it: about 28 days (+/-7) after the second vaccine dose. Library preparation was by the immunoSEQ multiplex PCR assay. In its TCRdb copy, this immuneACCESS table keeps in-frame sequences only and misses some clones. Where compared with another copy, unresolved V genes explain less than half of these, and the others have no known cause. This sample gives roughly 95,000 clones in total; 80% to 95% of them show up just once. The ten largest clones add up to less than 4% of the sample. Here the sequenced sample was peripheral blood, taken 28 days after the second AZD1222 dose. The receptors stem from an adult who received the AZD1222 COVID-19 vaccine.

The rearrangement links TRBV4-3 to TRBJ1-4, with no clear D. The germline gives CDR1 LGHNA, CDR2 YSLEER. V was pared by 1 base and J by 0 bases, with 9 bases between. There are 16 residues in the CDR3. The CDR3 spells CASSQAPGATNEKLFF. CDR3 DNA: TGCGCCAGCAGCCAAGCGCCGGGTGCAACTAATGAAAAACTGTTTTTT.

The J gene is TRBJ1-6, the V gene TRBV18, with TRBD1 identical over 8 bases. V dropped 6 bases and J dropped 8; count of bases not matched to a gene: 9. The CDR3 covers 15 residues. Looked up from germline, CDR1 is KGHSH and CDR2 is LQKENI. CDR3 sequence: CASSPRQGKHSPLHF. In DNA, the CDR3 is TGTGCCAGCTCTCCAAGACAGGGGAAACATTCACCCCTCCACTTT.

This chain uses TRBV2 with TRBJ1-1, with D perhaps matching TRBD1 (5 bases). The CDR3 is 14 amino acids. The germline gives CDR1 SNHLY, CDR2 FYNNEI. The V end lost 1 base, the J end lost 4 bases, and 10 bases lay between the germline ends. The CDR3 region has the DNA TGTGCCAGCAGTGAAGAGGGGATAGGCACTGAAGCTTTCTTT. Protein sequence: CASSEEGIGTEAFF.

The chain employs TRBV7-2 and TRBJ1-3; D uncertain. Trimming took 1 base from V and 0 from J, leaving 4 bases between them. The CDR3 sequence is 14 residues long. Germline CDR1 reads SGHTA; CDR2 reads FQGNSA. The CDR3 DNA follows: TGTGCCAGCAGCTTAGACTTCTCTGGAAACACCATATATTTT. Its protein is CASSLDFSGNTIYF.

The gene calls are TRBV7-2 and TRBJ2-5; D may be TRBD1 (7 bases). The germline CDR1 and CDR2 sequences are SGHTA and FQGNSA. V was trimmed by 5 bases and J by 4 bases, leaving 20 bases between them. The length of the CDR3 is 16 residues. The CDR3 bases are TGTGCCAGCAGCCCAACAGGGGAGGCGGCGACAGAGACCCAGTACTTC. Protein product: CASSPTGEAATETQYF.

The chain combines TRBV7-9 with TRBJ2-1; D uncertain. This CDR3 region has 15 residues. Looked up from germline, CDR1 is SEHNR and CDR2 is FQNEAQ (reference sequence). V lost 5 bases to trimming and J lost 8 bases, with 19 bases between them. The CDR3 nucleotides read TGTGCCAGCAGCCCTGGGGATAGTGACCGGGATGAGCAGTTCTTC. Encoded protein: CASSPGDSDRDEQFF. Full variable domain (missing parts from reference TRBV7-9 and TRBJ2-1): DTGVSQNPRHKITKRGQNVTFRCDPISEHNRLYWYRQTLGQGPEFLTYFQNEAQLEKSRLLSDRFSAERPKGSFSTLEIQRTEQGDSAMYLCASSPGDSDRDEQFFGPGTRLTVL.

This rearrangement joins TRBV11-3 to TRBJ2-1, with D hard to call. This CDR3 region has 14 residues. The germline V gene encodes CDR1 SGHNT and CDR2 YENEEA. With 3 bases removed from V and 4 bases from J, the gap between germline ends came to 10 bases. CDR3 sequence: CASSFGAVYNEQFF. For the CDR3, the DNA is TGTGCCAGCAGCTTTGGCGCGGTGTACAATGAGCAGTTCTTC.

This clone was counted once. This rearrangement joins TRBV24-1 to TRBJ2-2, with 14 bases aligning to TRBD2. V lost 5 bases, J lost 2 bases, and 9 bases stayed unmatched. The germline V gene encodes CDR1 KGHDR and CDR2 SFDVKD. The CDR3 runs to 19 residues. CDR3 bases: TGTGCCACCAGTGGACTAGCGGGGGGGCAAGGGGGAAACACCGGGGAGCTGTTTTTT. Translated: CATSGLAGGQGGNTGELFF.

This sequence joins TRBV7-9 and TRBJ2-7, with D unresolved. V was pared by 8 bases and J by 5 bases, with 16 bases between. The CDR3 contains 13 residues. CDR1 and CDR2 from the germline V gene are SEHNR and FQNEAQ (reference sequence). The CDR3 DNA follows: TGTGCCAGCTTTCCCGGACGGTGGGACGAGCAGTACTTC. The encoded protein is CASFPGRWDEQYF.

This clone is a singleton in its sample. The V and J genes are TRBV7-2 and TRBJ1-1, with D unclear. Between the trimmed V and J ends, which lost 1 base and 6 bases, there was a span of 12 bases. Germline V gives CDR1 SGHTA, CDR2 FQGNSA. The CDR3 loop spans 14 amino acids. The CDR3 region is CASSLVGQPAEAFF. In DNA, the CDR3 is TGTGCCAGCAGCTTAGTAGGTCAGCCAGCTGAAGCTTTCTTT.

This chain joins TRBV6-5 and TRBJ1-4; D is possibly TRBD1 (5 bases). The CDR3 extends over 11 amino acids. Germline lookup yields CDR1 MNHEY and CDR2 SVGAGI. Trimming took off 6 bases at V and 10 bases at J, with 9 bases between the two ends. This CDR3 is CASSPGGKLFF. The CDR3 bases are TGTGCCAGCAGCCCGGGGGGAAAACTGTTTTTT.

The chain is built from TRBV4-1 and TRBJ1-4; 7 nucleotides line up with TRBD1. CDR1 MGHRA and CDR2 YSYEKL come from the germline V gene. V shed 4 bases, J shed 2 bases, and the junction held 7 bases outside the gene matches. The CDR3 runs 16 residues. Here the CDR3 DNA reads TGCGCCAGCAGCCCACAGGGGACTCGGACTAATGAAAAACTGTTTTTT. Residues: CASSPQGTRTNEKLFF.

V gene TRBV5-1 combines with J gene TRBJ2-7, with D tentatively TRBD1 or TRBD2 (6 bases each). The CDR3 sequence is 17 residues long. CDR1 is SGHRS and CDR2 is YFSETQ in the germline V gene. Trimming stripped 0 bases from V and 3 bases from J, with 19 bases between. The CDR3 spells CASSLDSRGGSGYEQYF. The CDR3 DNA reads TGCGCCAGCAGCTTGGATTCCAGAGGGGGGAGCGGCTACGAGCAGTACTTC.

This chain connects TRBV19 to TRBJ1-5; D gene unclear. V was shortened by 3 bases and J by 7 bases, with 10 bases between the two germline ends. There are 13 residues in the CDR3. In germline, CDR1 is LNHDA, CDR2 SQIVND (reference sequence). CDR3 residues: CASSMDPQQPQHF. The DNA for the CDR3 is TGTGCCAGTAGTATGGACCCCCAGCAGCCCCAGCATTTT.

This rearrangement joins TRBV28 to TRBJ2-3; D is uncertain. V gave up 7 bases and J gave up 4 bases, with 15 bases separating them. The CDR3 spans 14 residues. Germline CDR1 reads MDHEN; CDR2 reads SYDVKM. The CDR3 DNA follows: TGTGCCAGCACCCTAGGGAATCTGGCAGATACGCAGTATTTT. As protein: CASTLGNLADTQYF. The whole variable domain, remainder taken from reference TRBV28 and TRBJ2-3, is DVKVTQSSRYLVKRTGEKVFLECVQDMDHENMFWYRQDPGLGLRLIYFSYDVKMKEKGDIPEGYSVSREKKERFSLILESASTNQTSMYLCASTLGNLADTQYFGPGTRLTVL.

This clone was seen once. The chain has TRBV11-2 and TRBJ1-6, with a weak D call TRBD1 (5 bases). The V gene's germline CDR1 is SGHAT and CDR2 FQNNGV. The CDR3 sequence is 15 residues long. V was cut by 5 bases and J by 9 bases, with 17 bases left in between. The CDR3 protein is CASSLAGTLSSPLHF. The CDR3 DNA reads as TGTGCCAGCAGCCTAGCGGGGACTTTGAGTTCACCCCTCCACTTT. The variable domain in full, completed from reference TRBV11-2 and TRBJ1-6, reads EAGVAQSPRYKIIEKRQSVAFWCNPISGHATLYWYQQILGQGPKLLIQFQNNGVVDDSQLPKDRFSAERLKGVDSTLKIQPAKLEDSAVYLCASSLAGTLSSPLHFGNGTRLTVT.